This T cell receptor (beta chain) was retrieved from a study of blood T cell repertoires in COVID-19. Study background: Sources were T cells, B-cell-depleted T cells, or PBMCs; the material itself was cDNA or gDNA.

TCRdb keeps only in-frame clones here, not all; method: immunoSEQ multiplex PCR. The sample lists about 120,000 clones, around 80% seen once, with about 2.7% in the top ten. Trimming removed 4 bases from V and 6 bases from J; junction bases left unmatched: 7. This CDR3 comprises 16 residues. Germline loops: CDR1 SGHRS, CDR2 YFSETQ. The sequence was collected from a man between 50 and 59 years old with acute or convalescent COVID-19. The sample consisted of peripheral blood. The rearrangement uses TRBV5-1 and TRBJ2-1; 13 nucleotides agree with TRBD2. This chain's CDR3 is CASSLMTSGRPNEQFF. The CDR3 nucleotides read TGCGCCAGCAGCCTGATGACTAGCGGGAGGCCCAATGAGCAGTTCTTC.